The rows below give T cell receptor beta chains drawn from one sample of a study of blood T cell repertoires in COVID-19. This table comes from immunoSEQ multiplex PCR, and its TCRdb copy is limited to in-frame clones, with some not included. The table has a few hundred thousand clones, over 70% seen once. Sequences were obtained from peripheral blood. All receptors derive from a man aged 45-65 years with active or convalescent COVID-19. Both conserved end residues are part of each CDR3.

v_gene,j_gene,CDR3aa
TRBV24-1,TRBJ1-5,CATSDSRGYQPQHF
TRBV6-2/TRBV6-3,TRBJ1-1,CASSYNGVPEAFF
TRBV7-3,TRBJ1-1,CASSDGRSTEAFF
TRBV11-3,TRBJ2-2,CASSFGTGETGELFF
TRBV10-3,TRBJ1-1,CAISDPYEQRQNTEAFF
TRBV7-2,TRBJ1-2,CASSPPGQGILYGYTF
TRBV6-2/TRBV6-3,TRBJ2-5,CASSPRGLRGQETQYF
TRBV5-5,TRBJ2-7,CASSLWWGQGVGEQYF
TRBV21-1,TRBJ2-7,CASSKVWERECVEQYF
TRBV5-1,TRBJ2-7,CASSLYTGDYEQYF
TRBV25-1,TRBJ1-2,CASSEWGGDYYGYTF
TRBV10-1,TRBJ2-3,CASSEPRTGGDTQYF
TRBV30,TRBJ1-4,CAWSAVDSSNEKLFF
TRBV5-1,TRBJ1-2,CASSWTGTGASYGYTF
TRBV24-1,TRBJ2-2,CATSDDRVAGELFF
TRBV20-1,TRBJ2-7,CSASPGQGYEQYF
TRBV7-3,TRBJ2-5,CASRRDSSIQETQYF
TRBV2,TRBJ1-6,CASSETGGPSPLHF
TRBV25-1,TRBJ2-3,CASSEALAGGTDTQYF
TRBV6-5,TRBJ1-3,CASSYRGQGSGNTIYF
TRBV28,TRBJ1-2,CASSFMRDYGYTF
TRBV7-9,TRBJ1-1,CASSRTGTEAFF
TRBV18,TRBJ1-1,CASSRVEGTEAFF
TRBV3-1/TRBV3-2,TRBJ1-4,CASSFGRQGELFF
TRBV28,TRBJ2-3,CASSLQASTDTQYF
TRBV24-1,TRBJ1-5,CATSGTGNQPQHF
TRBV14,TRBJ2-7,CASSLKRGSEQYF
TRBV5-1,TRBJ2-3,CASSLESFSDTQYF
TRBV21-1,TRBJ2-1,CASSYGTSGGGFYNEQFF
TRBV10-3,TRBJ2-7,CAIRTTGADEQYF
TRBV3-1/TRBV3-2,TRBJ2-1,CASSATSGRSYNEQFF
TRBV6-5,TRBJ2-7,CASSNRQGAREQYF
TRBV28,TRBJ2-1,CASSSNRGLGSYNEQFF
TRBV6-5,TRBJ2-7,CATSTDSYEQYF
TRBV24-1,TRBJ2-3,CATSDPNPARTDTQYF
TRBV12-3/TRBV12-4,TRBJ2-7,CASSTGGYEQYF
TRBV11-3,TRBJ2-3,CASSLVGPPGQLASTDTQYF
TRBV11-3,TRBJ1-6,CASSLGQKDSPLHF
TRBV5-1,TRBJ1-3,CASSFGQGSGNTIYF
TRBV6-5,TRBJ1-4,CASSPLALTNEKLFF
TRBV5-6,TRBJ2-7,CASSQGTSSIYEQYF
TRBV5-1,TRBJ1-6,CASSLGSGQYNSPLHF
TRBV10-1,TRBJ1-2,CASSPGGVSYGYTF
TRBV7-2,TRBJ2-5,CASSLVGTGTGQETQYF
TRBV6-1,TRBJ2-2,CASSETSGGNTGELFF
TRBV29-1,TRBJ1-2,CSVDWGLGYTF
TRBV3-1/TRBV3-2,TRBJ2-7,CASSQGLRYEQYF
TRBV5-1,TRBJ1-1,CASSFLQGTEAFF
TRBV4-1,TRBJ2-7,CASSLQMGRWSYEQYF
TRBV6-5,TRBJ2-5,CASGGQGAGETQYF
TRBV28,TRBJ2-3,CASSLSGLTGTRDTDTQYF
TRBV24-1,TRBJ1-5,CATSGTEGFGNQPQHF
TRBV7-9,TRBJ2-3,CASSQRYPDTQYF